In this sample, the clone carrying this TCR beta chain turned up a few times. Its antigen is not known. Pools of viral peptides were used by the ViraFEST assay to expand antigen-specific CD4+ T cells ahead of sequencing. Following culture for ten to eleven days, CD4+ T cells were isolated. None of the vaccinated had previously contracted SARS-CoV-2, and their nucleocapsid antibodies tested negative. The data derive from a study of vaccination effects on CD4 cells after COVID-19. This CDR3 is 14 amino acids long. Germline V CDR1 and CDR2: SGHTA, FQGNSA. V lost 0 bases and J lost 8, with 11 bases in between. Profiling relied on immunoSEQ multiplex PCR, and the TCRdb table lists in-frame clones only, not all of them. The sample yields roughly 76,000 clones, approximately 74% seen once.

The sample consisted of CD4+ T cells from PBMCs cultured with HCoV-229E spike peptides, taken before COVID-19 vaccination. The rearrangement uses TRBV7-2 and TRBJ2-1; the D gene is possibly TRBD2 (6 bases). This sequence was found in a human donor who received a COVID-19 vaccine. CDR3 sequence: CASSLAMRGHEQFF. Written as DNA, the CDR3 is TGTGCCAGCAGCTTAGCGATGCGGGGTCATGAGCAGTTCTTC.